This passage covers 20 T cell receptor beta chains from one sample sequenced in a study of blood T cell repertoires in COVID-19 (dated by TCRdb to between 2020 and 2021). Libraries were made using the immunoSEQ multiplex PCR assay. Not all clones reach the TCRdb copy of this immuneACCESS table, which keeps in-frame sequences only. Checked studies attribute under half of the gap to unresolved V genes and leave the rest unexplained. The sample table shows over 95,000 clones, and about 85% are seen once. The ten largest clones capture about 13% of the sample. The sample consisted of peripheral blood. The source of these receptors is a human donor in a cohort sampled during active COVID-19.

This chain joins TRBV29-1 and TRBJ2-1; the match to TRBD2 covers 7 bases. The junction had 5 bases not matched to a gene; V was cut back by 7 bases and J by 8 bases. Looked up from germline, CDR1 is SQVTM and CDR2 is ANQGSEA. The CDR3 totals 11 residues. The CDR3 DNA sequence: TGCAGCGGAGGCGCGGGGGATGAGCAGTTCTTC. It encodes CSGGAGDEQFF.

V and J are TRBV12-3 or TRBV12-4 and TRBJ1-1, with 8 bases identical to TRBD1. The CDR3 has 13 residues. V lost 5 bases, J lost 1 base, and 0 bases stayed unmatched. CDR3 residues: CASSGQGNTEAFF. The DNA of the CDR3 is TGTGCCAGCAGTGGACAGGGGAACACTGAAGCTTTCTTT.

The rearrangement joins TRBV6-5 to TRBJ1-2; tentatively, D is TRBD1 (5 bases). Germline V gives CDR1 MNHEY, CDR2 SVGAGI. The V and J ends lost 6 bases and 3 bases respectively, with 11 bases between them. This CDR3 contains 13 residues. CDR3 sequence: CASRDTGYYGYTF. As DNA, the CDR3 is TGTGCCAGCAGGGACACAGGTTACTATGGCTACACCTTC.

The rearrangement uses TRBV2 and TRBJ2-2; tentatively, D is TRBD1 (5 bases). The ends were cut back, 8 bases at V and 3 bases at J, with 10 bases in the middle. CDR1 is SNHLY, CDR2 FYNNEI, per germline. CDR3 length equals 13 residues. The CDR3 DNA sequence: TGTGCCAGCCTCAGGGCCTACACCGGGGAGCTGTTTTTT. Encoded protein: CASLRAYTGELFF.

This clone was observed a handful of times. V gene TRBV20-1 combines with J gene TRBJ2-4; D perhaps matches TRBD2 (6 bases). V gave up 2 bases and J gave up 8 bases, with 7 bases separating them. Per germline, CDR1 DFQATT and CDR2 SNEGSKA (reference sequence). The CDR3 runs to 11 residues. The CDR3 region is CSARLADIQYF. The CDR3 DNA is TGCAGTGCTAGATTAGCGGACATTCAGTACTTC.

V is TRBV2 and J is TRBJ2-1; TRBD2 is a possible D gene (5 bases). CDR3 size: 12 residues. V was clipped by 7 bases and J by 15 bases, with 19 bases between them. The V gene's germline CDR1 is SNHLY and CDR2 FYNNEI. The CDR3 DNA follows: TGTGCCAGCAACCTAGCCCCTACAAGTACGTTCTTC. Translated: CASNLAPTSTFF.

The chain recombines TRBV7-9 with TRBJ1-1; the D is unclear. V lost 5 bases and J lost 0, with 10 bases in between. The CDR3 totals 14 residues. Germline loops: CDR1 SEHNR, CDR2 FQNEAQ (reference sequence). CDR3 in DNA: TGTGCCAGCAGCAATGAGGTAATGAACACTGAAGCTTTCTTT. Encoded protein: CASSNEVMNTEAFF.

The chain recombines TRBV5-1 with TRBJ2-5; tentative D call: TRBD2 (6 bases). Trimming shortened V by 4 bases and J by 3 bases, and 10 bases separated the two germline ends. The CDR3 covers 13 residues. Germline V CDR1 and CDR2: SGHRS, YFSETQ. The chain's CDR3 is CASSLRGKETQYF. The CDR3 region has the DNA TGCGCCAGCAGCCTTCGGGGGAAAGAGACCCAGTACTTC.

This clone was picked up many times. The chain employs TRBV6-6 and TRBJ1-5; D perhaps matches TRBD1 (5 bases). Germline loops: CDR1 MNHNY, CDR2 SVGAGI (reference sequence). Trimming cost V 6 bases and J 6 bases, with 18 bases left between them. This CDR3 has 15 residues. The CDR3 protein is CASSNEMGQGQPQHF. The CDR3 DNA is TGTGCCAGCAGCAATGAAATGGGGCAGGGTCAGCCCCAGCATTTT.

The chain employs TRBV6-5 and TRBJ1-6; 7 bases fit TRBD1. J gave up 7 bases and V 6 bases, and 3 bases lay outside the gene matches. CDR3 length: 13 amino acids. The germline V gene encodes CDR1 MNHEY and CDR2 SVGAGI. The chain's CDR3 is CASREGANSPLHF. The CDR3 DNA is TGTGCCAGCAGGGAGGGGGCGAATTCACCCCTCCACTTT.

The rearrangement joins TRBV27 to TRBJ2-1; the match to TRBD2 covers 9 bases. V lost 7 bases to trimming and J lost 5 bases; unmatched junction nucleotides: 6. CDR3 length equals 14 residues. Germline assignment: CDR1 MNHEY and CDR2 SMNVEV (reference sequence). The CDR3 region has the DNA TGTGCCAGCAAATATAGCGGGGGTAACAATGAGCAGTTCTTC. Its protein is CASKYSGGNNEQFF.

V is TRBV5-8 and J is TRBJ1-3; 9 nucleotides agree with TRBD1. This CDR3 has 15 residues. Germline V CDR1 and CDR2: SGHTS, YDEGEE. V was clipped by 4 bases and J by 2 bases; unmatched bases: 4. CDR3 region: CASSLGQGPGNTIYF. The CDR3 DNA reads as TGTGCCAGCAGCCTCGGACAGGGGCCTGGAAACACCATATATTTT.

The V and J genes are TRBV10-3 and TRBJ1-2, with D possibly matching TRBD1 (6 bases). The germline V and J ends were trimmed by 2 bases and 5 bases, with 15 bases remaining between them. The CDR3 sequence is 15 residues long. Per the germline V gene, CDR1 is ENHRY and CDR2 is SYGVKD. The CDR3 bases are TGTGCCATCAGTGAGCCCCGGACAGTCAGATATGGCTACACCTTC. Its protein product is CAISEPRTVRYGYTF.

The rearrangement uses TRBV11-3 and TRBJ2-2; 7 bases line up with TRBD1. V lost 0 bases and J lost 5; bases outside the gene matches: 0. Per germline, CDR1 SGHNT and CDR2 YENEEA. The CDR3 spans 14 residues. DNA of the CDR3: TGTGCCAGCAGCTTAGACAGGGGGACCGGGGAGCTGTTTTTT. Translation: CASSLDRGTGELFF.

The V gene is TRBV7-9, the J gene TRBJ1-1; 9 bases map to TRBD1. V dropped 5 bases and J dropped 4; count of bases not matched to a gene: 8. This CDR3 region has 15 residues. Germline loops: CDR1 SEHNR, CDR2 FQNEAQ (reference sequence). Written as DNA, the CDR3 is TGTGCCAGCAGCCTACTGGACAGGGGCGGCACTGAAGCTTTCTTT. Its translation is CASSLLDRGGTEAFF.

This chain links TRBV7-2 with TRBJ2-7, with 9 bases aligning to TRBD2. Germline assignment: CDR1 SGHTA and CDR2 FQGNSA. The CDR3 runs to 15 residues. Trimming took 1 base from V and 2 from J; bases not matched to a gene: 3. Written as DNA, the CDR3 is TGTGCCAGCAGCTTAGGTAGCGGGGGTACCTACGAGCAGTACTTC. It is translated as CASSLGSGGTYEQYF.

This clone was observed a handful of times. The gene calls are TRBV7-3 and TRBJ2-3; 8 bases line up with TRBD1. The CDR3 runs 18 residues. Losses at the gene ends were 4 bases for V and 4 bases for J; bases not matched to a gene: 16. Germline CDR1 and CDR2: SGHTA and FQGTGA. This chain's CDR3 is CASSWASSGQGVPDTQYF. CDR3 sequence (DNA): TGTGCCAGCAGCTGGGCGTCATCCGGACAGGGCGTCCCAGATACGCAGTATTTT.

CDR3 sequence: CASSQGLTSAAHTQYF. In DNA form, the CDR3 reads TGTGCCAGCAGCCAAGGGTTGACTAGCGCAGCTCATACGCAGTATTTT. The chain has TRBV3-1 (or the pseudogene TRBV3-2) and TRBJ2-3; TRBD2 aligns across 8 bases. Germline CDR1 is LGHDT and CDR2 is YNNKEL (reference sequence). V dropped 1 base and J dropped 7; count of bases not matched to a gene: 10. The CDR3 length is 16 residues.

The chain carries TRBV28 and TRBJ2-1, with 8 bases that match TRBD2. The length of the CDR3 is 15 residues. Trimming removed 9 bases from V and 4 bases from J; junction bases left unmatched: 11. Looked up from germline, CDR1 is MDHEN and CDR2 is SYDVKM. CDR3 protein: CASLSRASGYNEQFF. CDR3 in DNA: TGTGCCAGTCTCTCCCGGGCTAGCGGGTACAATGAGCAGTTCTTC.

Only one count was recorded for this clone. The genes are TRBV5-1 and TRBJ2-1; 7 bases fit TRBD2. Trimming took 2 bases from V and 10 from J; bases not matched to a gene: 3. Germline V gene sequence: CDR1 SGHRS, CDR2 YFSETQ. The CDR3 length is 12 residues. CDR3 sequence (DNA): TGCGCCAGCAGCTTTAGAGCGGGGGAGCAGTTCTTC. It encodes CASSFRAGEQFF.